A single sample gave rise to the 9 T cell receptor beta chains below, sequenced in a study of T cell responses to AZD1222 COVID-19 vaccine. Sequencing used immunoSEQ multiplex PCR; TCRdb keeps in-frame clones, though not all of them. The sample gives about 150,000 clones, 80% to 90% of which show up once; about a tenth is in the top ten. Here the sequenced sample was peripheral blood, taken 28 days after the second AZD1222 dose. Every receptor here comes from an adult who received the AZD1222 COVID-19 vaccine.

The V gene is TRBV28, the J gene TRBJ2-1, with 7 bases matching TRBD2. The ends lost 1 base at V and 9 bases at J; junction bases unmatched: 12. The CDR3 is made up of 16 amino acids. Germline CDR1 is MDHEN and CDR2 is SYDVKM. CDR3 loop: CASSLLGLGDRGEQFF. CDR3 coding DNA: TGTGCCAGCAGTTTATTAGGACTAGGGGACCGGGGTGAGCAGTTCTTC.

The J gene is TRBJ1-2, the V gene TRBV29-1; the D is unclear. V was cut by 1 base and J by 0 bases, with 12 bases left in between. Germline CDR1 SQVTM, CDR2 ANQGSEA. The CDR3 runs 15 residues. The CDR3, as DNA: TGCAGCGTTGAAGGTCCTGGGCGAGCTAACTATGGCTACACCTTC. This translates into CSVEGPGRANYGYTF.

V is TRBV6-4 and J is TRBJ2-1, with TRBD1 matching 9 bases. Germline-derived CDR1 and CDR2 are MRHNA and SNTAGT. The CDR3 consists of 15 residues. V was pared by 3 bases and J by 3 bases, with 3 bases of the junction left unmatched. CDR3 loop: CASSEQGAGYNEQFF. CDR3 sequence (DNA): TGTGCCAGCAGTGAACAGGGGGCCGGCTACAATGAGCAGTTCTTC.

In this sample, this clone turned up a few times. The V and J genes are TRBV28 and TRBJ1-4; D remains unclear. The CDR3 runs to 15 residues. The ends were cut back, 5 bases at V and 7 bases at J, with 17 bases in the middle. Germline-derived CDR1 and CDR2 are MDHEN and SYDVKM. CDR3: CASSIRLGGREKLFF. The CDR3 DNA reads as TGTGCCAGCAGTATAAGATTGGGAGGTCGTGAAAAACTGTTTTTT.

The chain combines TRBV19 with TRBJ2-2; 8 bases match TRBD1. With V trimmed by 5 bases and J by 6 bases, 11 bases remained unmatched. The CDR3 consists of 16 residues. Germline V gene data show CDR1 as LNHDA and CDR2 as SQIVND (reference sequence). DNA for the CDR3: TGTGCCAGTAGTCGTTACCGGGACAGGAGGGCCGGGGAGCTGTTTTTT. Translated, it gives CASSRYRDRRAGELFF.

This chain joins TRBV4-2 and TRBJ2-3, with D possibly being TRBD2 (7 bases). Trimming removed 1 base at V and 6 bases at J, with 11 bases between. The CDR3 extends over 14 amino acids. Germline-derived CDR1 and CDR2 are LGHNA and YNFKEQ. The CDR3 sequence is CASSQGEGEDTQYF. The CDR3 DNA follows: TGTGCCAGCAGCCAAGGGGAGGGGGAGGATACGCAGTATTTT.

This clone has just one count. V gene TRBV11-2 combines with J gene TRBJ2-6, with D maybe TRBD1 (5 bases). This CDR3 spans 16 amino acids. The V gene lost 5 bases and the J gene lost 0 bases, with 11 bases spanning the gap. The germline V gene has CDR1 SGHAT and CDR2 FQNNGV. The CDR3 region has the DNA TGTGCCAGCAGCGCCCGACAGCACTCTGGGGCCAACGTCCTGACTTTC. Amino acids: CASSARQHSGANVLTF.

This chain connects TRBV10-3 to TRBJ1-4; D is possibly TRBD1 (6 bases). The CDR3 runs to 19 residues. With 0 bases removed from V and 0 bases from J, the gap between germline ends came to 17 bases. Germline loops: CDR1 ENHRY, CDR2 SYGVKD. In DNA form, the CDR3 reads TGTGCCATCAGTGAGTCTGGCTCTGACAGGTTCACAACTAATGAAAAACTGTTTTTT. It yields the protein CAISESGSDRFTTNEKLFF.

There are a few counts of this clone. The CDR3, as DNA: TGTGCCAGCAGCTTGGCTAGCGGGAGCCGAGGCACCGGGGAGCTGTTTTTT. Translation: CASSLASGSRGTGELFF. The J gene is TRBJ2-2, the V gene TRBV5-4, with 10 bases aligning to TRBD2. The CDR3 contains 17 residues. Trimming removed 0 bases from V and 4 bases from J; junction bases left unmatched: 6. The V gene's germline CDR1 is SGHNT and CDR2 YYREEE (reference sequence).